This T cell receptor beta chain stems from a study of glioma-infiltrating T cells. Trimming left V 5 bases short and J 0 bases short, with 14 bases between. CDR1 and CDR2 (germline): SGHTA, FQGNSA. The CDR3 loop spans 16 amino acids. The iRepertoire nested amplicon-rescue multiplex PCR amplified TCR alpha and beta CDR3s from RNA. TCRdb reanalysed the multiplex PCR reads using MiXCR and keeps one entry per CDR3 protein. The sample lists about 130,000 distinct CDR3 sequences, 20% to 25% occurring once. This clonotype occurred a few times. The TCR sequence derives from a human donor with low-grade glioma or glioblastoma, undergoing nonglioma brain surgery, or in good health (not recorded which). The sequencing sample was made of glioma tissue, nonneoplastic brain tissue, or PBMCs (not recorded which). This chain joins TRBV7-2 and TRBJ1-3; a weak D match, TRBD1 (6 bases). The CDR3: CASSPEGQASGNTIYF. The DNA for the CDR3 is TGTGCCAGCAGCCCCGAGGGACAAGCCTCTGGAAACACCATATATTTT.